One sample yielded the 21 T cell receptor beta chains listed below, sequenced in a study of blood T cell repertoires in COVID-19. Produced via immunoSEQ multiplex PCR; TCRdb's table is partial and in-frame only. The sample yields about 130,000 clones, under 85% seen once. Sequencing input: PBMCs or T cells enriched from blood (not recorded which). These receptors originate from a man between 25 and 39 years old who had recovered from COVID-19.

This clone was found once. The chain combines TRBV9 with TRBJ1-1; TRBD1 is a possible D gene (6 bases). This CDR3 has 15 residues. Germline CDR1 is SGDLS and CDR2 is YYNGEE. V was clipped by 3 bases and J by 0 bases, with 12 bases between them. The CDR3 nucleotides are TGTGCCAGCAGCGCCTCAGGGGACGTGAACACTGAAGCTTTCTTT. Protein product: CASSASGDVNTEAFF.

The V and J genes are TRBV4-1 and TRBJ2-3, with 10 bases that match TRBD2. Germline CDR1 MGHRA, CDR2 YSYEKL. The CDR3 has 17 amino acids. J lost 4 bases, V lost 0 bases, and 7 bases had no gene match. The CDR3 loop is CASSQDSSSGGADTQYF. CDR3 DNA sequence: TGCGCCAGCAGCCAAGATAGTTCTAGCGGGGGAGCAGATACGCAGTATTTT.

This chain uses TRBV24-1 with TRBJ2-5; D unresolved. Germline CDR1 reads KGHDR; CDR2 reads SFDVKD. The V and J ends lost 2 bases and 2 bases respectively, with 11 bases between them. The CDR3 loop spans 15 amino acids. CDR3 sequence: CATSDSVYPQETQYF. The CDR3 bases are TGTGCCACCAGTGATTCGGTCTACCCACAAGAGACCCAGTACTTC.

V gene TRBV3-1 (or the pseudogene TRBV3-2) combines with J gene TRBJ1-5; D gene ambiguous. Trimming removed 1 base from V and 0 bases from J, with 7 bases in between. This CDR3 has 15 residues. Germline-derived CDR1 and CDR2 are LGHDT and YNNKEL (reference sequence). For the CDR3, the DNA is TGTGCCAGCAGCCAAGCGGGGAGTAGCAATCAGCCCCAGCATTTT. It specifies CASSQAGSSNQPQHF.

CDR3 nucleotide sequence: TGTGCCAGTAGTATCGGATTGGGACAGAATCAGCCCCAGCATTTT. Translating it yields CASSIGLGQNQPQHF. The rearrangement links TRBV19 to TRBJ1-5; 7 bases are shared with TRBD1. The CDR3 sequence is 15 residues long. Per germline, CDR1 LNHDA and CDR2 SQIVND (reference sequence). With 3 bases clipped from V and 4 bases from J, the junction kept 6 bases outside the gene matches.

The CDR3: CASSFASGAYEQYF. The CDR3 nucleotides are TGTGCCAGCAGCTTCGCGTCGGGAGCCTACGAGCAGTACTTC. The chain is built from TRBV5-5 and TRBJ2-7; TRBD2 might be the D (6 bases). V was pared by 2 bases and J by 2 bases, with 11 bases between. The V gene's germline CDR1 is SGHKS and CDR2 YYEKEE (reference sequence). The CDR3 spans 14 residues.

This chain connects TRBV3-1 (or the pseudogene TRBV3-2) to TRBJ1-5; 12 bases fit TRBD1. The V gene's germline CDR1 is LGHDT and CDR2 YNNKEL (reference sequence). The V gene end was trimmed by 3 bases and the J gene end by 3 bases; junction bases not matched to a gene: 15. This CDR3 comprises 20 residues. CDR3 in DNA: TGTGCCAGCAGCCATCCAACCCGGGACAGGGGGCTATGGGACAATCAGCCCCAGCATTTT. Translated: CASSHPTRDRGLWDNQPQHF.

The chain uses TRBV2 and TRBJ1-3, with D perhaps matching TRBD1 (6 bases). The CDR3 has 15 residues. Trimming took off 6 bases at V and 1 base at J, with 13 bases between the two ends. The germline V gene encodes CDR1 SNHLY and CDR2 FYNNEI. In DNA, the CDR3 is TGTGCCAGCAGAACGCAGGGGACATCTGGAAACACCATATATTTT. Protein sequence: CASRTQGTSGNTIYF.

The CDR3 bases are TGCGCCAGCAGCCCGGACAGAGGCAGTCAGCCCCAGCATTTT. Protein: CASSPDRGSQPQHF. The chain links TRBV10-1 to TRBJ1-5; D might be TRBD1 (6 bases). Trimming stripped 6 bases from V and 6 bases from J, with 15 bases between. The germline CDR1 and CDR2 sequences are WNHNN and SYGVQD (reference sequence). The CDR3 has 14 residues.

The V call is TRBV20-1, the J call TRBJ1-2; the D is unclear. Germline CDR1 is DFQATT and CDR2 is SNEGSKA (reference sequence). The CDR3 runs to 11 residues. Trimming removed 4 bases at V and 0 bases at J, with 3 bases between. CDR3 loop: CSANTNYGYTF. CDR3 nucleotides: TGCAGTGCTAATACTAACTATGGCTACACCTTC.

The V call is TRBV5-4, the J call TRBJ2-1; 7 bases map to TRBD1. CDR3 length equals 11 residues. The V and J ends lost 4 bases and 10 bases, in that order; junction bases with no gene match: 2. The germline gives CDR1 SGHNT, CDR2 YYREEE (reference sequence). The CDR3 here is CASSPGQEQFF. CDR3 coding DNA: TGTGCCAGCAGCCCGGGACAGGAGCAGTTCTTC.

This chain links TRBV12-3 or TRBV12-4 with TRBJ1-2; perhaps TRBD1 as D (5 bases). V dropped 3 bases and J dropped 11 bases, with 13 bases sitting between them. There are 12 residues in the CDR3. In DNA form, the CDR3 reads TGTGCCAGCAGTTTGGTCCGGGGGTGGTACACCTTC. Its translation is CASSLVRGWYTF.

The chain links TRBV19 to TRBJ1-1; tentative D call: TRBD1 (5 bases). The CDR3 is made up of 13 amino acids. V was trimmed by 2 bases and J by 6 bases, leaving 10 bases between them. Germline V lookup: CDR1 LNHDA, CDR2 SQIVND (reference sequence). The CDR3 reads CASSIKGWAEAFF. The CDR3 nucleotides read TGTGCCAGTAGTATAAAGGGGTGGGCTGAAGCTTTCTTT.

This rearrangement joins TRBV5-1 to TRBJ2-2; the D gene is possibly TRBD2 (6 bases). Germline CDR1 SGHRS, CDR2 YFSETQ. V was trimmed by 1 base and J by 6 bases, leaving 13 bases between them. The CDR3 has 15 residues. The CDR3 DNA reads as TGCGCCAGCAGCTTGTTCCAGGCTAGCGCCGGGGAGCTGTTTTTT. Encoded protein: CASSLFQASAGELFF.

V and J are TRBV5-6 and TRBJ2-7; TRBD1 agrees at 10 bases. V lost 1 base and J lost 6; bases outside the gene matches: 10. CDR1 and CDR2 from the germline V gene are SGHDT and YYEEEE. The CDR3 is made up of 16 amino acids. In nucleotides, the CDR3 is TGTGCCAGCAGCTTGCCCGGGACAGGGGATCAGGCCGAGCAGTACGTC. This gives the protein CASSLPGTGDQAEQYV.

V is TRBV5-4 and J is TRBJ2-1, with 8 nucleotides matching TRBD1. The CDR3 contains 12 residues. Germline CDR1 SGHNT, CDR2 YYREEE (reference sequence). The V gene end was trimmed by 4 bases and the J gene end by 10 bases; junction bases not matched to a gene: 4. The CDR3 nucleotides read TGTGCCAGCAGCAGGGACAGGCCGGAGCAGTTCTTC. It yields the protein CASSRDRPEQFF.

The chain joins TRBV1 to TRBJ2-5; TRBD2, the table's D call, lacks a check against the DNA. TRBV1 is a pseudogene segment. The CDR3 consists of 15 residues. Written as DNA, the CDR3 is TGCACCAGCAGCCAAGTTAGCGGGAGCGGAGAGACCCAGTACTTC. Translating gives CTSSQVSGSGETQYF.

The V and J genes are TRBV9 and TRBJ2-2; a possible D gene is TRBD2 (6 bases). V was cut by 0 bases and J by 5 bases, with 8 bases left in between. Germline V gene sequence: CDR1 SGDLS, CDR2 YYNGEE. The CDR3 runs 14 residues. The CDR3, as DNA: TGTGCCAGCAGCGTAGCACTAGCAACCGGGGAGCTGTTTTTT. This gives the protein CASSVALATGELFF.

This chain uses TRBV4-2 with TRBJ1-3, with D unclear. Germline V lookup: CDR1 LGHNA, CDR2 YNFKEQ. The V end was cut by 0 bases, the J end by 3 bases, with 12 bases between. This CDR3 has 16 amino acids. CDR3 sequence reads: CASSQDLQVDGNTIYF. In DNA form, the CDR3 reads TGTGCCAGCAGCCAAGACCTTCAGGTGGATGGAAACACCATATATTTT.

V and J are TRBV7-9 and TRBJ2-1; D is perhaps TRBD2 (5 bases). This CDR3 region has 16 residues. Per germline, CDR1 SEHNR and CDR2 FQNEAQ (reference sequence). The V end lost 1 base, the J end lost 12 bases, and 22 bases lay between the germline ends. CDR3 sequence: CASSLVPRDSVLGQFF. The CDR3 DNA reads as TGTGCCAGCAGCTTAGTCCCCCGCGATAGCGTACTGGGGCAGTTCTTC.

This clone showed up just a few times. The chain joins TRBV7-9 to TRBJ1-2, with D maybe TRBD1 (6 bases). The V end lost 5 bases, the J end lost 3 bases, and 16 bases lay between the germline ends. This CDR3 is built from 15 residues. Germline V gene sequence: CDR1 SEHNR, CDR2 FQNEAQ (reference sequence). DNA for the CDR3: TGTGCCAGCAGCGGCACAGGGAGACGAGACTATGGCTACACCTTC. This translates into CASSGTGRRDYGYTF.